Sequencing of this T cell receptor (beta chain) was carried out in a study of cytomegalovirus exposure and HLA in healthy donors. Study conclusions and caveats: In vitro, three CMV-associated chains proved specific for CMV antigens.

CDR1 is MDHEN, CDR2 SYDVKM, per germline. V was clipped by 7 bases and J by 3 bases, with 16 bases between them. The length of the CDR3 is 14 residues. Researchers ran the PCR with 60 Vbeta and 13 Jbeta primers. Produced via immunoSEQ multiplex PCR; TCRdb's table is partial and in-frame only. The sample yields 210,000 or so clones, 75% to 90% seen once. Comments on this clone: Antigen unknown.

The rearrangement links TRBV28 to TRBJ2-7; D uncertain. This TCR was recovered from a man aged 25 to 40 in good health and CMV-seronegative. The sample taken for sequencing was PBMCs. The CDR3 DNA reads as TGTGCCAGCATCTCGGTTCGATTAAACTACGAGCAGTACTTC. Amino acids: CASISVRLNYEQYF.